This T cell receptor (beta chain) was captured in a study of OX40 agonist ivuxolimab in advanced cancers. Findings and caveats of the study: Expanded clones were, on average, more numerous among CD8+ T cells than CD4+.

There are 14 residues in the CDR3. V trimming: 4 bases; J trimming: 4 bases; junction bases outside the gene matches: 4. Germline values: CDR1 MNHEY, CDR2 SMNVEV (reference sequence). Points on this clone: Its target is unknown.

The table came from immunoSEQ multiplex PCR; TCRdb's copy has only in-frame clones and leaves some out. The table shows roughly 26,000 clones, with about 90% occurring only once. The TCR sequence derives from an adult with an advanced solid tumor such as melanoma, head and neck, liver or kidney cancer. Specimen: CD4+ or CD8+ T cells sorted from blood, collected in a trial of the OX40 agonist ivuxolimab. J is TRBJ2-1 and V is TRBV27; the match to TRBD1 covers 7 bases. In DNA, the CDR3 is TGTGCCAGCAGTTGGAAGACAGGGTACAATGAGCAGTTCTTC. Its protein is CASSWKTGYNEQFF.